This T cell receptor beta chain is from a study of patients and donors after allogeneic stem cell transplantation. This clonotype was counted a few times. The V and J ends lost 4 bases and 5 bases, in that order; junction bases with no gene match: 12. Germline V gene lookup returns CDR1 SEHNR and CDR2 FQNEAQ (reference sequence). The CDR3 runs to 16 residues. MiXCR, applied by TCRdb to the RT-PCR reads, yields one record per CDR3 protein. The sample records approximately 430,000 distinct CDR3 sequences, around 16% being singletons. The specimen sequenced was blood, either unsorted or a sorted T cell fraction (not recorded which). The chain links TRBV7-9 to TRBJ2-3; 7 nucleotides align to TRBD1. The receptor was derived from a human donor who was either an allogeneic HSCT recipient or a stem cell or donor lymphocyte infusion donor (not recorded which). It is not recorded whose cells these are; they may come from a transplant donor. The CDR3 here is CASSSTQRGLVDTQYF. The DNA of the CDR3 is TGTGCCAGCAGCTCAACCCAGAGGGGGCTTGTAGATACGCAGTATTTT.